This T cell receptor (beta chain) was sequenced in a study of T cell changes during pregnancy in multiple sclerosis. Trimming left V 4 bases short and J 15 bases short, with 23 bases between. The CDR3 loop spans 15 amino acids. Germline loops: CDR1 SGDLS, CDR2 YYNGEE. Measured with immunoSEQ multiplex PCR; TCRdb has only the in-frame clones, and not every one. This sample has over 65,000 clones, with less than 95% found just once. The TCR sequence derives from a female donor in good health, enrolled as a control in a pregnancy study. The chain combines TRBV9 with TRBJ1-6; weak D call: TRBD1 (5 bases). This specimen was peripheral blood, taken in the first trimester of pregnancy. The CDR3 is CASSPSGTGRSGLHF. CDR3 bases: TGTGCCAGCAGCCCCAGCGGGACGGGGAGGTCTGGCCTCCACTTT.